This is a list of T cell receptor beta chains from one sample in a study of blood T cell repertoires in COVID-19. Method: immunoSEQ multiplex PCR; TCRdb's copy keeps in-frame clones and lacks some. Of some 190,000 clones listed, more than 85% were seen once; the top ten hold about 1.1%. Specimen: peripheral blood. These receptors were collected from a man between 25 and 39 years old with acute or convalescent COVID-19. Each CDR3 is given with its conserved first and last residue. The D gene is left open where the match is weak. Only part of the rows carry a size: once, few, many, or a class if the clone is expanded.

d_call | j_call | v_call | clone_size | cdr3_aa | cdr3_nt
NA | TRBJ1-1 | TRBV9 | NA | CASSAIRGGTEAFF | TGTGCCAGCAGCGCCATCCGGGGGGGCACTGAAGCTTTCTTT
NA | TRBJ2-3 | TRBV15 | NA | CATSRVGGRVDTQYF | TGTGCCACCAGCAGAGTGGGCGGGCGGGTAGATACGCAGTATTTT
TRBD1 | TRBJ2-7 | TRBV11-1 | NA | CASSFTRQGHYEQYF | TGTGCCAGCAGCTTCACGAGACAGGGACACTACGAGCAGTACTTC
NA | TRBJ2-1 | TRBV6-1 | NA | CASSEYRYGYNEQFF | TGTGCCAGCAGTGAGTATAGATACGGGTACAATGAGCAGTTCTTC
NA | TRBJ2-7 | TRBV10-2 | NA | CASSYDRITEQYF | TGCGCCAGCAGTTACGACAGGATCACCGAGCAGTACTTC
NA | TRBJ2-5 | TRBV5-1 | NA | CASSGGIETQYF | TGCGCCAGCAGTGGGGGGATAGAGACCCAGTACTTC
NA | TRBJ2-7 | TRBV3-1/TRBV3-2 | NA | CASSDTLSRSSYEQYF | TGTGCCAGCAGCGATACCCTTAGCCGATCCTCCTACGAGCAGTACTTC
NA | TRBJ2-2 | TRBV28 | NA | CASIESQGLAGELFF | TGTGCCAGCATAGAGTCCCAGGGACTCGCCGGGGAGCTGTTTTTT
TRBD1 | TRBJ2-1 | TRBV28 | NA | CASSLPTGVSGQFF | TGTGCCAGCAGTTTGCCGACAGGGGTAAGCGGGCAGTTCTTC
NA | TRBJ1-6 | TRBV30 | once | CAWSVPVRSYNSPLHF | TGTGCCTGGAGTGTCCCAGTACGCTCCTATAATTCACCCCTCCACTTT
TRBD1 | TRBJ1-2 | TRBV5-1 | NA | CASSLGGQLIGGYTF | TGCGCCAGCAGCTTGGGGGGACAGCTCATAGGAGGCTACACCTTC
TRBD1 | TRBJ1-2 | TRBV28 | NA | CASSMAGTVWGVYTF | TGTGCCAGCAGTATGGCCGGGACAGTTTGGGGTGTCTACACCTTC
TRBD2 | TRBJ2-1 | TRBV18 | NA | CASSPPGLAAINEQFF | TGTGCCAGCTCACCCCCGGGACTAGCGGCGATCAATGAGCAGTTCTTC
TRBD1 | TRBJ1-1 | TRBV3-1/TRBV3-2 | NA | CASSPSDRDTEAFF | TGTGCCAGCAGCCCCTCGGACAGGGACACTGAAGCTTTCTTT
NA | TRBJ2-3 | TRBV11-2 | NA | CASFGGSRGTDTQYF | TGTGCCAGCTTTGGGGGGAGTCGGGGCACAGATACGCAGTATTTT
TRBD1 | TRBJ1-3 | TRBV30 | NA | CARQGLFGNTIYF | TGTGCGCGACAGGGACTTTTTGGAAACACCATATATTTT